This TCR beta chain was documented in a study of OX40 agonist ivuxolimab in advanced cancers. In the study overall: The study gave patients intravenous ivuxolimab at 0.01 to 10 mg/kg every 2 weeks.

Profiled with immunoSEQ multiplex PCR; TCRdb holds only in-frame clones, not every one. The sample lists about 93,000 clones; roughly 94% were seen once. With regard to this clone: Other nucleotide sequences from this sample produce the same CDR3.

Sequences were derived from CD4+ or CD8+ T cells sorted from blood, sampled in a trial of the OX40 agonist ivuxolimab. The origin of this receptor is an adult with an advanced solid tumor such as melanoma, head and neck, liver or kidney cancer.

In DNA form, the CDR3 reads TGTGCCAGCAGCTTTGGTGGATCCTACGAGCAGTACTTC. It translates to CASSFGGSYEQYF. The chain carries TRBV5-4 and TRBJ2-7; D remains unclear. Germline V gives CDR1 SGHNT, CDR2 YYREEE (reference sequence). The CDR3 has 13 residues. Trimming stripped 2 bases from V and 1 base from J, with 7 bases between.